Many counts were recorded for the clone carrying this T cell receptor (beta chain). The sample belongs to a study of Graves' ophthalmopathy and Graves' hyperthyroidism. The V gene lost 4 bases and the J gene lost 1 base, with 7 bases spanning the gap. CDR3 size: 13 residues. Germline loops: CDR1 SEHNR, CDR2 FQNEAQ (reference sequence). From RNA, the CDR3 regions of TCR beta chains were amplified and sequenced. Second-round multiplex PCR followed a first-round RT-PCR using HTBI primers. Via MiXCR, TCRdb re-called the multiplex PCR reads, giving one row per CDR3 protein. The table includes about 400,000 distinct CDR3 sequences, about 16% detected once.

V and J are TRBV7-9 and TRBJ1-1; no clear D gene. This sequence originates from a woman in her late teens or twenties with Graves' ophthalmopathy. Specimen: peripheral blood. The CDR3 reads CASSYQENTEAFF. DNA of the CDR3: TGTGCCAGCAGCTATCAGGAGAACACTGAAGCTTTCTTT.